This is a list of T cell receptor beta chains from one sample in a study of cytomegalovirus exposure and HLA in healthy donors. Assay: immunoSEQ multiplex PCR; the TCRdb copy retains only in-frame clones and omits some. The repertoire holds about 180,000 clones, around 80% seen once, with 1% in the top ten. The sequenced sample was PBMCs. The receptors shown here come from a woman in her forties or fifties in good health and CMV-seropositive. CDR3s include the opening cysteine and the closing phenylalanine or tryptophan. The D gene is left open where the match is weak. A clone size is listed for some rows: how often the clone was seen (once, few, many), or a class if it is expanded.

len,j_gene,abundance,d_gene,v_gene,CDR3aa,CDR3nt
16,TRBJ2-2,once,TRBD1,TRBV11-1,CASSLPGQVRTGELFF,TGTGCCAGCAGCTTGCCGGGACAGGTTCGGACCGGGGAGCTGTTTTTT
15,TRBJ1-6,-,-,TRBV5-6,CASSLAGSYNSPLHF,TGTGCCAGCAGCTTGGCAGGGTCCTATAATTCACCCCTCCACTTT
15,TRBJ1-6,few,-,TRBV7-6,CASSLRTLGSSPLHF,TGTGCCAGCAGCCTACGGACCCTCGGGAGCTCACCCCTCCACTTT
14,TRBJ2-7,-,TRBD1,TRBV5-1,CASSSGQGQYEQYF,TGCGCCAGCAGTTCGGGACAGGGACAATACGAGCAGTACTTC
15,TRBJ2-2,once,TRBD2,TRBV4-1,CASSLGRGVSGELFF,TGCGCCAGCAGCCTAGGGCGGGGGGTTTCCGGGGAGCTGTTTTTT
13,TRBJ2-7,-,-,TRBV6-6,CASSPTFGYEQYF,TGTGCCAGCAGCCCGACCTTCGGGTACGAGCAGTACTTC
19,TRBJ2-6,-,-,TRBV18,CASSPPGTNLGAGANVLTF,TGTGCCAGCTCACCCCCCGGGACAAATCTAGGAGCTGGGGCCAACGTCCTGACTTTC
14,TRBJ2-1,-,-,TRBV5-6,CASSLRQVYNEQFF,TGTGCCAGCAGCTTGAGACAGGTATACAATGAGCAGTTCTTC
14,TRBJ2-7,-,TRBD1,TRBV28,CASITGTGRGEQYF,TGTGCCAGCATCACCGGGACAGGGAGGGGAGAGCAGTACTTC
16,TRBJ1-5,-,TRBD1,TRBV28,CATFRRDRASGQPQHF,TGTGCCACTTTCCGTAGGGACAGGGCTTCTGGTCAGCCCCAGCATTTT
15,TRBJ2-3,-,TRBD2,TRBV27,CASTLMGGKADTQYF,TGTGCCAGCACCCTTATGGGGGGGAAGGCAGATACGCAGTATTTT
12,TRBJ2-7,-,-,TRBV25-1,CASSQGLGEQYF,TGTGCCAGCAGCCAGGGTCTGGGGGAGCAGTACTTC
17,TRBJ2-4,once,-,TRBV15,CATSKEGTPLAKNIQYF,TGTGCCACCAGCAAGGAGGGGACTCCTTTAGCCAAAAACATTCAGTACTTC
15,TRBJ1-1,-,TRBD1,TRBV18,CASSSGQGSMAEAFF,TGTGCCAGCTCATCTGGACAGGGGTCGATGGCTGAAGCTTTCTTT
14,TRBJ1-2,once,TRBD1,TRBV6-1,CASSGQGQGLGYTF,TGTGCCAGCAGTGGCCAGGGACAGGGTCTTGGCTACACCTTC
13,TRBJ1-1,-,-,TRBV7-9,CASSLEANTEAFF,TGTGCCAGCAGCCTCGAGGCGAACACTGAAGCTTTCTTT
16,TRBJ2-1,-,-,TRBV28,CASSSRGAGRYNEQFF,TGTGCCAGCAGTTCCCGGGGAGCGGGCCGTTACAATGAGCAGTTCTTC
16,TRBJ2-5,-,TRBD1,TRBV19,CASSIDFRGPKETQYF,TGTGCCAGTAGTATAGATTTTAGGGGGCCCAAAGAGACCCAGTACTTC
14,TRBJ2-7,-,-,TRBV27,CASRLNTFSYEQYF,TGTGCCAGCAGGTTGAATACATTTTCCTACGAGCAGTACTTC
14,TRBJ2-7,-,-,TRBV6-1,CASSEALGSHEQYF,TGTGCCAGCAGTGAAGCGCTAGGCAGCCACGAGCAGTACTTC
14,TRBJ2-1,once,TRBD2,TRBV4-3,CASSHLAGYNEQFF,TGCGCCAGCAGCCACCTAGCGGGGTACAATGAGCAGTTCTTC
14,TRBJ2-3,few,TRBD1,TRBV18,CASSAGTALYTQYF,TGTGCCAGCTCAGCCGGGACAGCTTTATATACGCAGTATTTT
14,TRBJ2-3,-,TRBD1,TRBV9,CASSPGQGTDTQYF,TGTGCCAGCAGCCCCGGACAGGGGACAGATACGCAGTATTTT
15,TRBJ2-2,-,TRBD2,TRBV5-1,CASSPGLAGSGELFF,TGCGCCAGCAGCCCGGGACTAGCGGGTTCCGGGGAGCTGTTTTTT
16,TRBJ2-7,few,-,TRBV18,CASSPGGGGSSYEQYF,TGTGCCAGCTCACCAGGGGGCGGGGGCTCTTCCTACGAGCAGTACTTC
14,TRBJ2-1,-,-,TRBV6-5,CASTSRVGNYEQFF,TGTGCCAGCACCAGCAGGGTAGGGAACTATGAGCAGTTCTTC